This TCR beta chain is drawn from a study of beta chain features in type 1 diabetes. Study as a whole: Examination spanned about 110 million sorted cells from all samples.

Purities in excess of 98% were seen in all sorted populations. This clone came up a few times. The antigen is unknown. General observations from the study: It was possible that PCR favored shorter templates, equally so in patients and controls. Unsettled here was the matter of whether HLA type influences TCRB rearrangement.

Germline loops: CDR1 SQVTM, CDR2 ANQGSEA. The V and J ends lost 6 bases and 0 bases respectively, with 13 bases between them. The length of the CDR3 is 14 residues. Isolated RNA was reverse transcribed in full, so expressed TCRB transcripts were sequenced. Libraries were prepared by immunoSEQ multiplex PCR; TCRdb keeps only in-frame clonotypes and omits some of them. Among under 150,000 clones listed, under 60% were seen once. The sequence was collected from a man between 18 and 35 years old in good health. The chain joins TRBV29-1 to TRBJ2-3, with D perhaps matching TRBD2 (6 bases). The material sequenced was Tregs from blood. CDR3 loop: CSVGTGASTDTQYF. In DNA form, the CDR3 reads TGCAGCGTAGGGACTGGAGCTAGCACAGATACGCAGTATTTT.